Shown below are 14 T cell receptor beta chains from a single sample sequenced in a study of cytomegalovirus exposure and HLA in healthy donors. The PCR used 60 Vbeta and 13 Jbeta primers. Generated by immunoSEQ multiplex PCR, the TCRdb table keeps only in-frame clones and is missing some. The sample holds 20,000 to 30,000 clones; under 70% are singletons and the top ten take 3.5% to 4.5%. Sequencing was carried out using PBMCs. These receptors were obtained from a woman aged 50 to 60 in good health and CMV-seronegative.

The CDR3 DNA is TGTGCCAGCAGCTTAGACAGGGGGCAGGATAGCAATCAGCCCCAGCATTTT. Translation: CASSLDRGQDSNQPQHF. The rearrangement joins TRBV7-9 to TRBJ1-5; 9 bases align to TRBD1. Per germline, CDR1 SEHNR and CDR2 FQNEAQ (reference sequence). V lost 1 base, J lost 0 bases, and 4 bases stayed unmatched. The CDR3 is 17 amino acids.

V and J are TRBV4-1 and TRBJ1-1; TRBD1 matches 9 bases. Losses at the gene ends were 5 bases for V and 3 bases for J; bases not matched to a gene: 7. CDR3 length equals 15 residues. Germline V gives CDR1 MGHRA, CDR2 YSYEKL. CDR3 sequence reads: CASSKGQGSDTEAFF. The CDR3 DNA reads TGCGCCAGCAGCAAAGGACAGGGGTCGGACACTGAAGCTTTCTTT.

This clone was seen only once. J is TRBJ1-6 and V is TRBV6-1; D possibly corresponds to TRBD1 (5 bases). The germline gives CDR1 MNHNS, CDR2 SASEGT. Trimming shortened V by 2 bases and J by 1 base, and 18 bases separated the two germline ends. The CDR3 contains 19 residues. CDR3 sequence reads: CASSESVQGKGSYNSPLHF. For the CDR3, the DNA is TGTGCCAGCAGTGAAAGTGTGCAGGGTAAAGGATCCTATAATTCACCCCTCCACTTT.

This sequence joins TRBV29-1 and TRBJ2-3; 10 bases line up with TRBD2. J was trimmed by 4 bases and V by 2 bases; bases with no gene match: 3. From germline, CDR1 is SQVTM and CDR2 ANQGSEA. The CDR3 has 14 amino acids. The CDR3 region is CSVELAGVADTQYF. CDR3 bases: TGCAGCGTTGAACTAGCGGGAGTTGCAGATACGCAGTATTTT.

This chain links TRBV5-4 with TRBJ2-1, with 7 nucleotides matching TRBD1. With 5 bases clipped from V and 3 bases from J, the junction kept 8 bases outside the gene matches. CDR1 is SGHNT and CDR2 is YYREEE in the germline V gene (reference sequence). This CDR3 spans 15 amino acids. In DNA, the CDR3 is TGTGCCAGCAGGGGACCGGGACAGCTCTACAATGAGCAGTTCTTC. It codes for CASRGPGQLYNEQFF. Using reference TRBV5-4 and TRBJ2-1 for the parts outside the CDR3, the full variable domain is ETGVTQSPTHLIKTRGQQVTLRCSSQSGHNTVSWYQQALGQGPQFIFQYYREEENGRGNFPPRFSGLQFPNYSSELNVNALELDDSALYLCASRGPGQLYNEQFFGPGTRLTVL.

This clone turned up a few times. The chain uses TRBV29-1 and TRBJ1-2, with D possibly being TRBD1 (5 bases). CDR3 length: 13 residues. V lost 1 base to trimming and J lost 8 bases, with 14 bases between them. Germline V CDR1 and CDR2: SQVTM, ANQGSEA. CDR3 amino acids: CSVEARQGGGYTF. CDR3 DNA sequence: TGCAGCGTTGAAGCGCGGCAGGGTGGAGGCTACACCTTC.

V is TRBV13 and J is TRBJ2-7, with TRBD1 matching over 7 bases. CDR1 and CDR2 (germline): PRHDT, FYEKMQ (reference sequence). The V segment lost 1 base and the J segment 7 bases; nucleotides outside the gene matches: 4. The CDR3 runs to 13 residues. Here the CDR3 DNA reads TGTGCCAGCAGCTTAGTTCAGGGGGATGAGCAGTACTTC. As protein: CASSLVQGDEQYF. The variable domain in full, completed from reference TRBV13 and TRBJ2-7, reads AAGVIQSPRHLIKEKRETATLKCYPIPRHDTVYWYQQGPGQDPQFLISFYEKMQSDKGSIPDRFSAQQFSDYHSELNMSSLELGDSALYFCASSLVQGDEQYFGPGTRLTVT.

V usage is TRBV6-5 and J usage is TRBJ2-5, with TRBD1 identical over 10 bases. The CDR3 is made up of 16 amino acids. CDR1 and CDR2 (germline): MNHEY, SVGAGI. J was trimmed by 5 bases and V by 2 bases; bases with no gene match: 8. The CDR3 DNA reads TGTGCCAGCAGTTACACAGAACCGGGACAGGGGGAGACCCAGTACTTC. As protein: CASSYTEPGQGETQYF.

The chain recombines TRBV29-1 with TRBJ2-5; no definite D call. Per the germline V gene, CDR1 is SQVTM and CDR2 is ANQGSEA. The V end was cut by 1 base, the J end by 7 bases, with 4 bases between. This CDR3 contains 10 residues. Here the CDR3 DNA reads TGCAGCGTTGAAGGGGCGACCCAGTACTTC. Encoded protein: CSVEGATQYF.

This clone turned up a few times. The chain employs TRBV12-5 and TRBJ2-7; D unclear. This CDR3 is built from 13 residues. Germline V CDR1 and CDR2: LGHNT, FRNRAP. V lost 0 bases and J 3 bases, leaving 6 bases between the germline ends. CDR3 sequence: CASGLVNGYEQYF. CDR3 in DNA: TGTGCTAGTGGTTTGGTAAACGGCTACGAGCAGTACTTC. Looking up the rest from reference TRBV12-5 and TRBJ2-7 gives the full variable domain: DARVTQTPRHKVTEMGQEVTMRCQPILGHNTVFWYRQTMMQGLELLAYFRNRAPLDDSGMPKDRFSAEMPDATLATLKIQPSEPRDSAVYFCASGLVNGYEQYFGPGTRLTVT.

V and J are TRBV7-7 and TRBJ2-5, with 9 nucleotides matching TRBD1. Germline V gives CDR1 SSHAT, CDR2 FNYEAQ (reference sequence). V shed 4 bases and J 4 bases; nucleotides not matched to a gene: 7. The CDR3 extends over 15 amino acids. CDR3 coding DNA: TGTGCCAGCAGCTCCGGACCGGGACAGGGAGAGACCCAGTACTTC. It codes for CASSSGPGQGETQYF.

The chain recombines TRBV6-6 with TRBJ1-2; 8 bases match TRBD1. Trimming cost V 7 bases and J 0 bases; bases outside gene matches: 4. CDR3 length equals 14 residues. Germline assignment: CDR1 MNHNY and CDR2 SVGAGI (reference sequence). The CDR3 nucleotides are TGTGCCAGCATCCTACAGGGGGCTAACTATGGCTACACCTTC. Translated, it gives CASILQGANYGYTF.

This chain uses TRBV6-1 with TRBJ2-7; 7 bases are a match to TRBD1. The J segment lost 1 base and the V segment lost 4 bases, leaving 1 base of the junction unmatched. Germline V gene data show CDR1 as MNHNS and CDR2 as SASEGT. The CDR3 spans 13 residues. The CDR3 DNA is TGTGCCAGCAGTGTGGGACAGTCCTACGAGCAGTACTTC. Amino acids: CASSVGQSYEQYF.

The chain employs TRBV2 and TRBJ2-5, with 15 bases aligning to TRBD2. Unmatched junction bases numbered 12, after V lost 7 bases and J lost 0 bases. The CDR3 is 19 residues long. Germline V gives CDR1 SNHLY, CDR2 FYNNEI. The CDR3 loop is CASKPMGLAGGIYQETQYF. The CDR3 DNA is TGTGCCAGCAAGCCCATGGGACTAGCGGGGGGTATTTACCAAGAGACCCAGTACTTC.